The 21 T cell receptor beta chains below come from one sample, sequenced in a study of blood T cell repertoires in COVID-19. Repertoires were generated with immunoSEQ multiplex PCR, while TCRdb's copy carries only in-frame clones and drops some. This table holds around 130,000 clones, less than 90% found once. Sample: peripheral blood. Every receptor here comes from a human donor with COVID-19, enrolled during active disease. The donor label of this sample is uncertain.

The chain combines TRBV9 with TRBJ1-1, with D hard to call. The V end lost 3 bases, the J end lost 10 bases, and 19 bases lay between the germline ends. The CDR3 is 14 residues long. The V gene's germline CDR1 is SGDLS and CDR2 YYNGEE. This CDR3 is CASSAISGPPGAFF. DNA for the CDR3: TGTGCCAGCAGCGCCATTAGCGGGCCGCCGGGAGCTTTCTTT.

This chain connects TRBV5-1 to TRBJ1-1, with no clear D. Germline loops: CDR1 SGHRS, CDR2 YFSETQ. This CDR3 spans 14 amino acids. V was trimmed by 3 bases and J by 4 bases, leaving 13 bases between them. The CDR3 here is CASSYSPGSTEAFF. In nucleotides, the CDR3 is TGCGCCAGCAGCTACAGTCCGGGGAGCACTGAAGCTTTCTTT.

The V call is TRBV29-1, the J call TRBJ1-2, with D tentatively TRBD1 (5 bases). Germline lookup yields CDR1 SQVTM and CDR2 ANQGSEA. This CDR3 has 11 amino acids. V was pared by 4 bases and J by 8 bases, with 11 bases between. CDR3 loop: CSVGGVDGYTF. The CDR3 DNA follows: TGCAGCGTTGGGGGGGTCGACGGCTACACCTTC.

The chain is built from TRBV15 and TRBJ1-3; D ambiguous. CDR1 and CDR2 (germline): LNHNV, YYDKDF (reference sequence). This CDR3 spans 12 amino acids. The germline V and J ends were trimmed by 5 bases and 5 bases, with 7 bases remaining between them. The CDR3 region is CATSSVRNTIYF. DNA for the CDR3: TGTGCCACCAGCTCAGTCCGAAACACCATATATTTT.

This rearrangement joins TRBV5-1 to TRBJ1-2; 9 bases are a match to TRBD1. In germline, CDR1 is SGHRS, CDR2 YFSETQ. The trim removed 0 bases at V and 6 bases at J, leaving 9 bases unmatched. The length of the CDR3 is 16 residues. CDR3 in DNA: TGCGCCAGCAGCTTGGCCTATCGAAGACAGGGGGATGGCTACACCTTC. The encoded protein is CASSLAYRRQGDGYTF. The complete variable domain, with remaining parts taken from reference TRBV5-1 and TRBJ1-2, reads KAGVTQTPRYLIKTRGQQVTLSCSPISGHRSVSWYQQTPGQGLQFLFEYFSETQRNKGNFPGRFSGRQFSNSRSEMNVSTLELGDSALYLCASSLAYRRQGDGYTFGSGTRLTVV.

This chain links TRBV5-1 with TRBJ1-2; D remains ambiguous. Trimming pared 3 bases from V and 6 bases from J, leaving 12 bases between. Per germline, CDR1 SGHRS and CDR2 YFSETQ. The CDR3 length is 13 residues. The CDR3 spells CASSSGWNDGYTF. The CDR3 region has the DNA TGCGCCAGCAGCTCGGGGTGGAATGATGGCTACACCTTC.

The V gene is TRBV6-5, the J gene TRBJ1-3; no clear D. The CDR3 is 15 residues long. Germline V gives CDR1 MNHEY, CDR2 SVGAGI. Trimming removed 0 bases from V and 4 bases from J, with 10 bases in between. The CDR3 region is CASSYSITGGNTIYF. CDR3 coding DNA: TGTGCCAGCAGTTACTCGATAACGGGAGGAAACACCATATATTTT.

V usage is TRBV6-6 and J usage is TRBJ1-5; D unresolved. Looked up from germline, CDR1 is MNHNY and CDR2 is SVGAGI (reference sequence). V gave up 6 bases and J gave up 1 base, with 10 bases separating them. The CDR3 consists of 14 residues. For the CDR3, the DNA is TGTGCCAGCAGGGTTGGCTTAAGCAATCAGCCCCAGCATTTT. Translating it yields CASRVGLSNQPQHF.

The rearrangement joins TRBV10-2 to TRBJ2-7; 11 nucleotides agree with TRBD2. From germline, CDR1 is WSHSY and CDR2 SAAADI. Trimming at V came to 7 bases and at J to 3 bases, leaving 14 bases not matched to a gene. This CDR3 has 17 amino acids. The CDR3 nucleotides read TGCGCCAGCACGCCTAGCGGGGGGTTCCTATCTCTCTACGAGCAGTACTTC. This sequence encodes CASTPSGGFLSLYEQYF.

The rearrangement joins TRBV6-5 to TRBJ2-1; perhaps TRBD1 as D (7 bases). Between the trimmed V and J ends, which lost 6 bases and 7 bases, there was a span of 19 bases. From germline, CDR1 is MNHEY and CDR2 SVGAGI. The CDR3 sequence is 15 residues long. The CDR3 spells CASSPDREAGNEQFF. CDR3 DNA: TGTGCCAGCAGCCCCGACAGGGAGGCTGGAAATGAGCAGTTCTTC.

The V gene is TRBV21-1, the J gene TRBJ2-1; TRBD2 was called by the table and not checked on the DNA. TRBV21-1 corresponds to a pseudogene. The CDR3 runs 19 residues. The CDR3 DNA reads TGTGCCAGCAGCAGCTCCGGGACTAGCGGGAGTTATACGGACAATGAGCAGTTCTTC. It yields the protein CASSSSGTSGSYTDNEQFF.

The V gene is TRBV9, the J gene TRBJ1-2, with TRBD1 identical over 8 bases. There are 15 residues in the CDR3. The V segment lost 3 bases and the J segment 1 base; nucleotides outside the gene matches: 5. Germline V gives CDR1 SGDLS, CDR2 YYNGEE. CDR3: CASSATTGDNYGYTF. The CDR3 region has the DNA TGTGCCAGCAGCGCGACGACAGGGGATAACTATGGCTACACCTTC.

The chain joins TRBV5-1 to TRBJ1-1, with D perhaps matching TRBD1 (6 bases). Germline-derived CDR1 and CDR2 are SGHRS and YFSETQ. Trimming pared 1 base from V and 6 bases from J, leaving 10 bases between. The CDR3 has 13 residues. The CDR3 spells CASSLSGVAEAFF. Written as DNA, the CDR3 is TGCGCCAGCAGCTTGTCAGGGGTCGCTGAAGCTTTCTTT.

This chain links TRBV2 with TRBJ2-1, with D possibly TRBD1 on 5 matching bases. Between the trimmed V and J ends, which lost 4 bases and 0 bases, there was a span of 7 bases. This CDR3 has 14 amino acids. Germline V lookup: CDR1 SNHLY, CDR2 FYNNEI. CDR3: CASSAQVSYNEQFF. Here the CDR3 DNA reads TGTGCCAGCAGTGCACAGGTCTCCTACAATGAGCAGTTCTTC.

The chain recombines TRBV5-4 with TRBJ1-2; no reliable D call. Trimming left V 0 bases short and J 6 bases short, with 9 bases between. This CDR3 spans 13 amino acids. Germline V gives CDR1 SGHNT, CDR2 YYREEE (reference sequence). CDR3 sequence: CASSLGTVDGYTF. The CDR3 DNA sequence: TGTGCCAGCAGCTTGGGCACAGTGGATGGCTACACCTTC.

The CDR3: CSVETGGLEQYF. The CDR3 DNA is TGCAGCGTTGAGACAGGGGGGCTCGAGCAGTACTTC. This rearrangement joins TRBV29-1 to TRBJ2-7, with 9 bases identical to TRBD1. The CDR3 length is 12 residues. Germline V CDR1 and CDR2: SQVTM, ANQGSEA. The junction had 3 bases not matched to a gene; V was cut back by 3 bases and J by 6 bases.

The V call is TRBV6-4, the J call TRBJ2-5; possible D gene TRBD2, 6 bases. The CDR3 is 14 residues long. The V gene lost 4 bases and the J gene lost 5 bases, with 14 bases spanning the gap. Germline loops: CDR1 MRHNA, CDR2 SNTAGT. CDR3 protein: CASSVAGTGETQYF. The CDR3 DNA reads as TGTGCCAGCAGTGTCGCGGGGACGGGGGAGACCCAGTACTTC.

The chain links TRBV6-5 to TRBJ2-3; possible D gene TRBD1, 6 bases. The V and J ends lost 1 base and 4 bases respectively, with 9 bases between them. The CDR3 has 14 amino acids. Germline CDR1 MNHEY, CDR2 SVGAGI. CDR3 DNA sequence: TGTGCCAGCAGTTACTTGGACAGCTCAGATACGCAGTATTTT. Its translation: CASSYLDSSDTQYF.

CDR3 DNA sequence: TGTGCCATCAGTGAGCGGGAGGGGGAGACCCAGTACTTC. It specifies CAISEREGETQYF. The J gene is TRBJ2-5, the V gene TRBV10-3; TRBD2 matches 8 bases. The CDR3 loop spans 13 amino acids. The trim removed 2 bases at V and 5 bases at J, leaving 1 base unmatched. Germline CDR1 and CDR2: ENHRY and SYGVKD.

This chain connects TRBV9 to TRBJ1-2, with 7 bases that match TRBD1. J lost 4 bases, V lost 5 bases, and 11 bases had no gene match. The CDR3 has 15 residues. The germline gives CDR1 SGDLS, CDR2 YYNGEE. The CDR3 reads CASSAGTGEIYGYTF. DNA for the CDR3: TGTGCCAGCAGTGCCGGTACAGGGGAAATCTATGGCTACACCTTC. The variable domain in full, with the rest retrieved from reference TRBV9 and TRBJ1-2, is DSGVTQTPKHLITATGQRVTLRCSPRSGDLSVYWYQQSLDQGLQFLIQYYNGEERAKGNILERFSAQQFPDLHSELNLSSLELGDSALYFCASSAGTGEIYGYTFGSGTRLTVV.

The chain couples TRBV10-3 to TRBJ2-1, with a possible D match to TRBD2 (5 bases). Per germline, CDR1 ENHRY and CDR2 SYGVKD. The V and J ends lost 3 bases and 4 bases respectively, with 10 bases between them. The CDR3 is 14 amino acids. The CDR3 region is CAISDGLSYNEQFF. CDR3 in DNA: TGTGCCATCAGTGACGGACTTTCTTACAATGAGCAGTTCTTC.